Below are 10 T cell receptor beta chains sequenced from a single sample in a study of beta chain features in type 1 diabetes. Antigen specificity for these receptors is unknown. The study's findings and limits: When Type 1 diabetes patients were examined, their TCRB CDR3s proved moderately but significantly shorter in all four CD4+ subsets.

Reverse transcribing all isolated RNA meant expressed TCRB transcripts were sequenced. The method was immunoSEQ multiplex PCR; TCRdb's version includes in-frame clones alone and lacks a portion of them. The data hold around 250,000 clones, with approximately 20% observed a single time. The source material was naive CD4+ T cells from blood. The source of these receptors is a woman in her forties with type 1 diabetes.

This clone was seen a handful of times. The chain employs TRBV28 and TRBJ2-7; D unresolved. This CDR3 is built from 14 residues. V was clipped by 8 bases and J by 2 bases, with 16 bases between them. CDR1 and CDR2 from the germline V gene are MDHEN and SYDVKM. CDR3 coding DNA: TGTGCCAGCGGTCCTCCCCGGTTAACCTACGAGCAGTACTTC. Protein: CASGPPRLTYEQYF.

The table lists this clone with a few counts. The rearrangement links TRBV30 to TRBJ1-5; TRBD1 might be the D (5 bases). Germline V gives CDR1 GTSNPN, CDR2 SVGIG (reference sequence). Deletions cut 4 bases from V and 7 bases from J, with 11 bases between. The CDR3 is 12 residues long. CDR3 sequence (DNA): TGTGCCTGGACAGGGTCTGGACAGCCCCAGCATTTT. It yields the protein CAWTGSGQPQHF.

This chain links TRBV7-9 with TRBJ2-7; D remains ambiguous. CDR3 length: 14 amino acids. Germline CDR1 is SEHNR and CDR2 is FQNEAQ (reference sequence). Trimming removed 6 bases from V and 0 bases from J, with 12 bases in between. The CDR3 is CASRPLSSSYEQYF. The CDR3 bases are TGTGCCAGCAGGCCATTGTCGAGCTCCTACGAGCAGTACTTC. Using reference TRBV7-9 and TRBJ2-7 for the parts outside the CDR3, the full variable domain is DTGVSQNPRHKITKRGQNVTFRCDPISEHNRLYWYRQTLGQGPEFLTYFQNEAQLEKSRLLSDRFSAERPKGSFSTLEIQRTEQGDSAMYLCASRPLSSSYEQYFGPGTRLTVT.

This clone was observed a handful of times. The rearrangement uses TRBV2 and TRBJ1-6; D is undetermined. The V end lost 2 bases, the J end lost 0 bases, and 8 bases lay between the germline ends. Germline assignment: CDR1 SNHLY and CDR2 FYNNEI. The CDR3 is 16 amino acids. The CDR3 DNA sequence: TGTGCCAGCAGTGAACGGGAAAGCTCCTATAATTCACCCCTCCACTTT. This sequence encodes CASSERESSYNSPLHF.

The rearrangement uses TRBV28 and TRBJ2-2, with D maybe TRBD1 (7 bases). The CDR3 is made up of 15 amino acids. Trimming shortened V by 10 bases and J by 4 bases, and 19 bases separated the two germline ends. CDR1 is MDHEN, CDR2 SYDVKM, per germline. DNA of the CDR3: TGTGCCATCACAGGGGCCGGGGGCGGCACCGGGGAGCTGTTTTTT. This translates into CAITGAGGGTGELFF.

There are a few counts of this clone. V usage is TRBV7-6 and J usage is TRBJ2-2; 7 bases line up with TRBD1. Germline V CDR1 and CDR2: SGHVS, FNYEAQ. There are 13 residues in the CDR3. The V gene end was trimmed by 5 bases and the J gene end by 5 bases; junction bases not matched to a gene: 2. Here the CDR3 DNA reads TGTGCCAGCAGCCTGGGACAGACCGGGGAGCTGTTTTTT. Translation gives CASSLGQTGELFF. Drawing the rest from reference TRBV7-6 and TRBJ2-2, the complete variable domain is GAGVSQSPRYKVTKRGQDVALRCDPISGHVSLYWYRQALGQGPEFLTYFNYEAQQDKSGLPNDRFSAERPEGSISTLTIQRTEQRDSAMYRCASSLGQTGELFFGEGSRLTVL.

This clone came up a few times. The rearrangement links TRBV19 to TRBJ2-1, with TRBD2 matching over 9 bases. From germline, CDR1 is LNHDA and CDR2 SQIVND (reference sequence). The CDR3 has 15 residues. J gave up 8 bases and V 1 base, and 6 bases lay outside the gene matches. The CDR3 nucleotides are TGTGCCAGTAGTATAGGGGCTAGCGGGATATATGAGCAGTTCTTC. Protein sequence: CASSIGASGIYEQFF.

This chain uses TRBV18 with TRBJ2-3; 10 nucleotides line up with TRBD2. Per germline, CDR1 KGHSH and CDR2 LQKENI. The CDR3 spans 16 residues. Unmatched junction bases numbered 8, after V lost 3 bases and J lost 5 bases. CDR3 protein: CASSPIAGGNEDTQYF. In nucleotides, the CDR3 is TGTGCCAGCTCACCCATAGCGGGAGGAAATGAAGATACGCAGTATTTT.

This clone was observed a handful of times. The chain has TRBV29-1 and TRBJ1-5; 7 bases line up with TRBD1. CDR1 is SQVTM and CDR2 is ANQGSEA in the germline V gene. The CDR3 loop spans 14 amino acids. Trimming took 6 bases from V and 0 from J; bases not matched to a gene: 5. The CDR3 reads CSVSGQNSNQPQHF. Here the CDR3 DNA reads TGCAGCGTGTCGGGACAGAATAGCAATCAGCCCCAGCATTTT.

This clone has just a few counts. V usage is TRBV19 and J usage is TRBJ2-1; TRBD1 aligns across 7 bases. This CDR3 is built from 15 residues. Germline CDR1 reads LNHDA; CDR2 reads SQIVND (reference sequence). With 3 bases clipped from V and 0 bases from J, the junction kept 2 bases outside the gene matches. CDR3 region: CASSIDRASYNEQFF. CDR3 coding DNA: TGTGCCAGTAGTATCGACAGGGCCTCCTACAATGAGCAGTTCTTC.